This entry lists 4 T cell receptor beta chains sequenced from one sample in a study of T cell responses to AZD1222 COVID-19 vaccine. The method was immunoSEQ multiplex PCR; TCRdb's version includes in-frame clones alone and lacks a portion of them. The sample lists about 79,000 clones; 80% were seen once. The starting material was peripheral blood, obtained on day 0 of AZD1222 vaccination. These receptors were taken from an adult in good health.

This chain joins TRBV7-8 and TRBJ1-6; D perhaps matches TRBD1 (6 bases). The V gene lost 2 bases and the J gene lost 10 bases, with 12 bases spanning the gap. Germline CDR1 SGHVS, CDR2 FQNEAQ. The CDR3 sequence is 14 residues long. Here the CDR3 reads CASSLNREESPLHF. CDR3 in DNA: TGTGCCAGCAGCTTAAACAGGGAAGAGTCACCCCTCCACTTT.

A few counts support this clone. The chain recombines TRBV6-2 or TRBV6-3 with TRBJ1-2; TRBD1 matches at 7 bases. Looked up from germline, CDR1 is MNHEY and CDR2 is SVGEGT. V gave up 5 bases and J gave up 4 bases; unmatched junction bases: 4. CDR3 length: 13 residues. Here the CDR3 reads CASSLTGTYGYTF. The CDR3 DNA follows: TGTGCCAGCAGTCTGACAGGGACCTATGGCTACACCTTC.

The J gene is TRBJ1-2, the V gene TRBV3-1 (or the pseudogene TRBV3-2); 10 positions agree with TRBD1. CDR3 length: 15 residues. The trim removed 5 bases at V and 1 base at J, leaving 4 bases unmatched. CDR1 is LGHDT and CDR2 is YNNKEL in the germline V gene (reference sequence). The CDR3 is CASSIGTGVNYGYTF. The CDR3 DNA is TGTGCCAGCAGCATTGGGACAGGGGTTAACTATGGCTACACCTTC.

V and J are TRBV30 and TRBJ2-7, with D perhaps being TRBD1 or TRBD2 (6 bases each). The CDR3 covers 16 residues. Deletions cut 0 bases from V and 4 bases from J, with 19 bases between. In germline, CDR1 is GTSNPN, CDR2 SVGIG (reference sequence). CDR3 sequence: CAWSVPLRGGGYEQYF. In DNA form, the CDR3 reads TGTGCCTGGAGTGTACCCCTCAGGGGAGGCGGGTACGAGCAGTACTTC.